The entry that follows covers one T cell receptor beta chain sequence. Repertoires were generated with immunoSEQ multiplex PCR, while TCRdb's copy carries only in-frame clones and drops some. This sample yields 70,000 to 100,000 clones, of which over 75% are seen a single time; around 40% belongs to the top ten. V was pared by 5 bases and J by 4 bases, with 9 bases between. Germline CDR1 MNHEY, CDR2 SVGAGI. The CDR3 is 13 residues long. This sample is part of a study of blood T cell repertoires in COVID-19. On the study more broadly: The United States, Italy and Spain supplied acute and convalescent COVID-19 samples. T cells, B-cell-depleted T cells, or PBMCs provided the cDNA or gDNA that served as material.

Sequences were obtained from peripheral blood. The rearrangement uses TRBV6-5 and TRBJ2-1; D uncertain. The receptor was isolated from a human donor in a cohort sampled during active COVID-19. The DNA for the CDR3 is TGTGCCAGCAGTCCCGGAGCATACAATGAGCAGTTCTTC. Translation gives CASSPGAYNEQFF.